This TCR beta chain was documented in a study of healthy donors' naive CD4 and CD8 T cells. Across the whole study: A new alpha primer set targeted every functional IMGT alpha variant.

The germline V gene has CDR1 SQVTM and CDR2 ANQGSEA. Trimming took 3 bases from V and 4 from J; bases not matched to a gene: 9. The CDR3 length is 15 residues. Regarding this clonotype: Its antigen is not identified.

A linear amplification protocol produced the TCR libraries from about 510 ng of total RNA. Per the original data handling: Roughly five healthy donors contributed about 80,000 sequenced TCR alpha transcripts. MiXCR, applied by TCRdb to the reads, yields one record per CDR3 protein. TCRdb's processing, not the authors', yielded these V and J calls. Here the sample spans around 200,000 distinct CDR3 sequences, 65% to 80% being singletons. Whole-study results and caveats: Alpha and beta chains were sequenced in bulk without pairing. A reported CD4+/CD8+ bias affected most V and J genes in naive cells.

V gene TRBV29-1 combines with J gene TRBJ2-7; 10 bases align to TRBD2. The sequenced sample was naive CD4+ and CD8+ T cells sorted from blood, pooled from several donors. This sequence was found in a pool of human donors in good health; the sample pools cells from several healthy donors. The CDR3 reads CSVESGRAGGYEQYF. For the CDR3, the DNA is TGCAGCGTTGAGAGCGGGAGGGCAGGTGGTTACGAGCAGTACTTC.